Below are 25 T cell receptor beta chains sequenced from a single sample in a study of control samples from healthy donors and cancer patients. TCRdb's table, derived via immunoSEQ multiplex PCR, lists solely in-frame clones and lacks some. This sample has approximately 87,000 clones, with 90% to 95% found just once. Material: blood. These receptors came from a man aged 50 or older in good health.

The V and J genes are TRBV11-2 and TRBJ1-1, with 8 bases aligning to TRBD1. This CDR3 contains 16 residues. Germline V gene sequence: CDR1 SGHAT, CDR2 FQNNGV. The J segment lost 0 bases and the V segment lost 5 bases, leaving 8 bases of the junction unmatched. CDR3 loop: CASSPIGGQVNTEAFF. The DNA of the CDR3 is TGTGCCAGCAGCCCAATTGGGGGACAGGTGAACACTGAAGCTTTCTTT.

Only one count was recorded for this clone. The genes are TRBV7-2 and TRBJ2-7, with 10 bases identical to TRBD1. Per the germline V gene, CDR1 is SGHTA and CDR2 is FQGNSA. The CDR3 extends over 14 amino acids. The V segment lost 4 bases and the J segment 12 bases; nucleotides outside the gene matches: 12. The DNA of the CDR3 is TGTGCCAGCAGCTCTGGGACAGGGGAAGCCGGGGGGTACTTC. Protein: CASSSGTGEAGGYF.

This chain uses TRBV5-8 with TRBJ2-3; D gene uncertain. Looked up from germline, CDR1 is SGHTS and CDR2 is YDEGEE. The CDR3 sequence is 15 residues long. The V gene lost 0 bases and the J gene lost 4 bases, with 12 bases spanning the gap. In nucleotides, the CDR3 is TGTGCCAGCAGCTTGGACCGCATTGGCGCAGATACGCAGTATTTT. Translating it yields CASSLDRIGADTQYF.

This clone was recorded once. V is TRBV10-3 and J is TRBJ2-7; D remains ambiguous. V lost 0 bases, J lost 2 bases, and 8 bases lay in between. Germline loops: CDR1 ENHRY, CDR2 SYGVKD. CDR3 length: 14 residues. This CDR3 is CAISESPDAYEQYF. The CDR3 DNA reads TGTGCCATCAGTGAGTCTCCCGACGCCTACGAGCAGTACTTC.

The chain joins TRBV2 to TRBJ2-3; 7 nucleotides agree with TRBD1. With V trimmed by 6 bases and J by 4 bases, 1 base remained unmatched. The CDR3 is 12 residues long. Germline V lookup: CDR1 SNHLY, CDR2 FYNNEI. CDR3 protein: CASSGTADTQYF. CDR3 in DNA: TGTGCCAGCAGCGGGACAGCAGATACGCAGTATTTT.

The chain combines TRBV7-2 with TRBJ1-4; a weak D match, TRBD1 (6 bases). The germline V gene encodes CDR1 SGHTA and CDR2 FQGNSA. Trimming stripped 2 bases from V and 8 bases from J, with 12 bases between. The CDR3 loop spans 14 amino acids. The CDR3 here is CASSLIQGGEKLFF. The DNA of the CDR3 is TGTGCCAGCAGCTTAATACAGGGTGGAGAAAAACTGTTTTTT.

V usage is TRBV7-9 and J usage is TRBJ2-3; the match to TRBD2 covers 8 bases. The CDR3 is made up of 16 amino acids. Germline CDR1 SEHNR, CDR2 FQNEAQ (reference sequence). J lost 0 bases, V lost 3 bases, and 5 bases had no gene match. CDR3 loop: CASSFIGGGSTDTQYF. The DNA of the CDR3 is TGTGCCAGCAGCTTTATTGGCGGGGGGAGCACAGATACGCAGTATTTT. The variable domain in full, completed from reference TRBV7-9 and TRBJ2-3, reads DTGVSQNPRHKITKRGQNVTFRCDPISEHNRLYWYRQTLGQGPEFLTYFQNEAQLEKSRLLSDRFSAERPKGSFSTLEIQRTEQGDSAMYLCASSFIGGGSTDTQYFGPGTRLTVL.

The rearrangement links TRBV24-1 to TRBJ2-7; 12 bases agree with TRBD2. The CDR3 is 15 residues long. Germline lookup yields CDR1 KGHDR and CDR2 SFDVKD. The V and J ends lost 4 bases and 5 bases, in that order; junction bases with no gene match: 5. CDR3 nucleotides: TGTGCCACCAGTGACCCTACTAGCGGGGGGCACGAGCAGTACTTC. Translated: CATSDPTSGGHEQYF.

This chain connects TRBV11-3 to TRBJ2-1; no reliable D call. V lost 4 bases and J lost 7, with 14 bases in between. Germline lookup yields CDR1 SGHNT and CDR2 YENEEA. CDR3 length: 14 residues. The CDR3 sequence: CASSWGRNLNEQFF. CDR3 nucleotide sequence: TGTGCCAGCAGCTGGGGTCGGAACTTAAATGAGCAGTTCTTC. Drawing the rest from reference TRBV11-3 and TRBJ2-1, the complete variable domain is EAGVVQSPRYKIIEKKQPVAFWCNPISGHNTLYWYLQNLGQGPELLIRYENEEAVDDSQLPKDRFSAERLKGVDSTLKIQPAELGDSAVYLCASSWGRNLNEQFFGPGTRLTVL.

The chain carries TRBV6-5 and TRBJ1-1; D unresolved. The V gene's germline CDR1 is MNHEY and CDR2 SVGAGI. V was trimmed by 6 bases and J by 0 bases, leaving 11 bases between them. The CDR3 is made up of 14 amino acids. The CDR3 region has the DNA TGTGCCAGCAGACCCTCGGGCATGAACACTGAAGCTTTCTTT. It encodes CASRPSGMNTEAFF.

This chain joins TRBV7-8 and TRBJ2-7; D not certain. V was cut by 5 bases and J by 4 bases, with 12 bases left in between. Germline CDR1 SGHVS, CDR2 FQNEAQ. The CDR3 runs to 13 residues. CDR3 bases: TGTGCCAGCAGCGGTGACGGTGCATACGAGCAGTACTTC. As protein: CASSGDGAYEQYF.

This clone was recorded a few times. The J gene is TRBJ2-3, the V gene TRBV2; D gene unclear. Germline CDR1 reads SNHLY; CDR2 reads FYNNEI. CDR3 size: 14 residues. Trimming took 1 base from V and 2 from J, leaving 7 bases between them. Here the CDR3 reads CASSEVGPTDTQYF. The DNA for the CDR3 is TGTGCCAGCAGTGAAGTTGGCCCCACAGATACGCAGTATTTT.

This chain connects TRBV24-1 to TRBJ2-3; possible D gene TRBD1, 5 bases. V was trimmed by 7 bases and J by 0 bases, leaving 16 bases between them. Germline CDR1 reads KGHDR; CDR2 reads SFDVKD. This CDR3 has 16 residues. The CDR3 region has the DNA TGTGCCACCAGGCCGGGTGGGGCAGCTAGCACAGATACGCAGTATTTT. Encoded protein: CATRPGGAASTDTQYF.

V is TRBV10-2 and J is TRBJ1-4; TRBD1 matches 10 bases. From germline, CDR1 is WSHSY and CDR2 SAAADI. The CDR3 extends over 20 amino acids. Trimming at V came to 3 bases and at J to 4 bases, leaving 17 bases not matched to a gene. The chain's CDR3 is CASSDNRQGASEGFNEKLFF. The CDR3 nucleotides read TGCGCCAGCAGTGATAATCGACAGGGGGCGTCGGAGGGGTTTAATGAAAAACTGTTTTTT.

The rearrangement links TRBV24-1 to TRBJ2-5; 9 positions match TRBD1. Germline V lookup: CDR1 KGHDR, CDR2 SFDVKD. The CDR3 runs 14 residues. V trimming: 9 bases; J trimming: 7 bases; junction bases outside the gene matches: 11. The CDR3 here is CATSGQGTRWTQYF. DNA of the CDR3: TGTGCCACCTCTGGACAGGGGACGAGATGGACCCAGTACTTC.

This chain connects TRBV24-1 to TRBJ1-2, with no clear D. Germline CDR1 is KGHDR and CDR2 is SFDVKD. V lost 4 bases, J lost 0 bases, and 8 bases lay in between. This CDR3 contains 14 residues. In DNA form, the CDR3 reads TGTGCCACCAGTGACCCTATTTCTAACTATGGCTACACCTTC. Its translation: CATSDPISNYGYTF.

Worth noting for this clone: This sample includes further DNA sequences coding for the same CDR3. This chain links TRBV2 with TRBJ1-1; D is ambiguous. Germline assignment: CDR1 SNHLY and CDR2 FYNNEI. The V gene lost 4 bases and the J gene lost 5 bases, with 11 bases spanning the gap. The CDR3 sequence is 13 residues long. The CDR3 here is CASSGTLGTEAFF. The CDR3 coding sequence is TGTGCCAGCAGTGGGACCCTCGGAACTGAAGCTTTCTTT.

V is TRBV11-2 and J is TRBJ1-6, with 7 bases lining up with TRBD1. The CDR3 contains 16 residues. Germline V lookup: CDR1 SGHAT, CDR2 FQNNGV. J lost 5 bases, V lost 5 bases, and 9 bases had no gene match. The CDR3: CASSDGVTGDNSPLHF. The DNA for the CDR3 is TGTGCCAGCAGCGATGGGGTCACAGGGGATAATTCACCCCTCCACTTT. Full variable domain (missing parts from reference TRBV11-2 and TRBJ1-6): EAGVAQSPRYKIIEKRQSVAFWCNPISGHATLYWYQQILGQGPKLLIQFQNNGVVDDSQLPKDRFSAERLKGVDSTLKIQPAKLEDSAVYLCASSDGVTGDNSPLHFGNGTRLTVT.

This clone was detected only a few times. The V call is TRBV7-9, the J call TRBJ1-6; tentative D call: TRBD1 (5 bases). Germline CDR1 is SEHNR and CDR2 is FQNEAQ (reference sequence). This CDR3 contains 14 residues. The V end lost 5 bases, the J end lost 10 bases, and 15 bases lay between the germline ends. CDR3 protein: CASSTTGGESPLHF. DNA for the CDR3: TGTGCCAGCAGCACCACCGGGGGTGAGTCACCCCTCCACTTT.

This chain joins TRBV12-5 and TRBJ1-2, with TRBD1 matching 10 bases. The V gene's germline CDR1 is LGHNT and CDR2 FRNRAP. The CDR3 runs 14 residues. V dropped 2 bases and J dropped 7; count of bases not matched to a gene: 4. CDR3 DNA sequence: TGTGCTAGTGGTTTGCGACAGGGGGCAGGTGGCTACACCTTC. It is translated as CASGLRQGAGGYTF. Full variable domain (rest looked up from reference TRBV12-5 and TRBJ1-2): DARVTQTPRHKVTEMGQEVTMRCQPILGHNTVFWYRQTMMQGLELLAYFRNRAPLDDSGMPKDRFSAEMPDATLATLKIQPSEPRDSAVYFCASGLRQGAGGYTFGSGTRLTVV.

This chain links TRBV5-6 with TRBJ2-2; D gene ambiguous. The length of the CDR3 is 15 residues. Between the trimmed V and J ends, which lost 0 bases and 7 bases, there was a span of 13 bases. CDR1 is SGHDT, CDR2 YYEEEE, per germline. The DNA for the CDR3 is TGTGCCAGCAGCTTGGCCATTTTAGGGCACGGGGAGCTGTTTTTT. This translates into CASSLAILGHGELFF.

The CDR3 DNA sequence: TGTGCCAGCAGTTTCATAGGGTGGCAACAGAACACTGAAGCTTTCTTT. Amino acids: CASSFIGWQQNTEAFF. The rearrangement links TRBV27 to TRBJ1-1; D gene ambiguous. Germline V gene sequence: CDR1 MNHEY, CDR2 SMNVEV (reference sequence). Deletions cut 3 bases from V and 1 base from J, with 15 bases between. The CDR3 is made up of 16 amino acids.

The CDR3 bases are TGTGCCACCACCCGGACAGGGGCGGTGGCCACTGAAGCTTTCTTT. It specifies CATTRTGAVATEAFF. This chain uses TRBV15 with TRBJ1-1; 9 bases align to TRBD1. The germline V gene encodes CDR1 LNHNV and CDR2 YYDKDF (reference sequence). The V and J ends lost 7 bases and 4 bases, in that order; junction bases with no gene match: 10. The CDR3 contains 15 residues.

The V gene is TRBV30, the J gene TRBJ2-2; possible D gene TRBD1, 6 bases. CDR3 size: 14 residues. Germline-derived CDR1 and CDR2 are GTSNPN and SVGIG (reference sequence). Trimming pared 0 bases from V and 1 base from J, leaving 6 bases between. Here the CDR3 DNA reads TGTGCCTGGAGTGTACAGGGGAACACCGGGGAGCTGTTTTTT. It encodes CAWSVQGNTGELFF.

The chain carries TRBV10-3 and TRBJ2-5; unclear D gene. Germline CDR1 and CDR2: ENHRY and SYGVKD. The CDR3 extends over 11 amino acids. Trimming shortened V by 8 bases and J by 4 bases, and 8 bases separated the two germline ends. CDR3 region: CAIGSGETQYF. CDR3 nucleotide sequence: TGTGCCATCGGGTCAGGAGAGACCCAGTACTTC.